The 22 T cell receptor beta chains presented below share a single source sample, sequenced in a study of blood T cell repertoires in COVID-19. Profiling relied on immunoSEQ multiplex PCR, and the TCRdb table lists in-frame clones only, not all of them. The data contain about 270,000 clones, under 95% of them singletons. What was sequenced was PBMCs or T cells enriched from blood (not recorded which). These receptors were collected from a man aged 40-49 years who had been exposed to COVID-19.

The chain carries TRBV14 and TRBJ2-1; TRBD1 aligns across 9 bases. The CDR3 contains 15 residues. The J segment lost 5 bases and the V segment lost 2 bases, leaving 4 bases of the junction unmatched. Germline V gene lookup returns CDR1 SGHDN and CDR2 FVKESK. CDR3 region: CASSQMGQGDNEQFF. The CDR3 bases are TGTGCCAGCAGCCAAATGGGACAGGGAGACAATGAGCAGTTCTTC.

The chain joins TRBV2 to TRBJ2-5; TRBD2 matches 8 bases. Germline CDR1 is SNHLY and CDR2 is FYNNEI. The CDR3 is 13 amino acids. The V gene end was trimmed by 6 bases and the J gene end by 5 bases; junction bases not matched to a gene: 5. The CDR3 region is CASSGRDGETQYF. CDR3 DNA: TGTGCCAGCAGCGGGAGGGACGGGGAGACCCAGTACTTC.

The chain uses TRBV11-3 and TRBJ2-3, with D possibly matching TRBD1 (5 bases). CDR1 SGHNT and CDR2 YENEEA come from the germline V gene. V lost 1 base and J lost 4, with 15 bases in between. CDR3 length: 16 amino acids. The CDR3 is CASSLGGGLGADTQYF. The DNA for the CDR3 is TGTGCCAGCAGCTTAGGTGGCGGATTAGGGGCAGATACGCAGTATTTT.

The chain carries TRBV27 and TRBJ1-6; perhaps TRBD1 as D (6 bases). The germline CDR1 and CDR2 sequences are MNHEY and SMNVEV (reference sequence). CDR3 length: 14 amino acids. V gave up 6 bases and J gave up 7 bases, with 13 bases separating them. Here the CDR3 DNA reads TGTGCCAGCAGCCCGGACAGCCAAAATTCACCCCTCCACTTT. This sequence encodes CASSPDSQNSPLHF.

The rearrangement uses TRBV7-2 and TRBJ1-4; D gene unclear. V was trimmed by 2 bases and J by 0 bases, leaving 7 bases between them. CDR3 length: 15 amino acids. Germline V gene sequence: CDR1 SGHTA, CDR2 FQGNSA. The CDR3 DNA sequence: TGTGCCAGCAGCTTAAGCCCTGCAACTAATGAAAAACTGTTTTTT. Encoded protein: CASSLSPATNEKLFF.

V gene TRBV5-4 combines with J gene TRBJ2-1, with TRBD2 matching over 8 bases. The length of the CDR3 is 14 residues. The V and J ends lost 2 bases and 8 bases, in that order; junction bases with no gene match: 6. Germline CDR1 reads SGHNT; CDR2 reads YYREEE (reference sequence). The CDR3 is CASSLAGAEYEQFF. CDR3 nucleotides: TGTGCCAGCAGCTTAGCGGGAGCGGAGTATGAGCAGTTCTTC.

V usage is TRBV30 and J usage is TRBJ2-7, with D possibly matching TRBD1 (6 bases). The CDR3 length is 14 residues. Germline V gene lookup returns CDR1 GTSNPN and CDR2 SVGIG (reference sequence). The V end was cut by 2 bases, the J end by 6 bases, with 17 bases between. CDR3 nucleotides: TGTGCCTGGAGTAGGACCGGGACAATGGGCGAGCAGTACTTC. This encodes CAWSRTGTMGEQYF.

This clone came up a few times. The J gene is TRBJ2-1, the V gene TRBV4-2, with 7 bases aligning to TRBD2. The CDR3 length is 17 residues. CDR1 LGHNA and CDR2 YNFKEQ come from the germline V gene. V lost 1 base, J lost 0 bases, and 6 bases stayed unmatched. The CDR3 bases are TGTGCCAGCAGCCAAGTCGGCGGGAGTTTCTCCTACAATGAGCAGTTCTTC. It translates to CASSQVGGSFSYNEQFF.

This clone showed up just a few times. The V gene is TRBV3-1 (or the pseudogene TRBV3-2), the J gene TRBJ2-5, with D unclear. Trimming pared 1 base from V and 2 bases from J, leaving 14 bases between. This CDR3 contains 16 residues. The V gene's germline CDR1 is LGHDT and CDR2 YNNKEL (reference sequence). The CDR3 loop is CASSQVTLLKQETQYF. The CDR3 bases are TGTGCCAGCAGCCAAGTGACTCTCCTTAAGCAAGAGACCCAGTACTTC.

This chain uses TRBV5-4 with TRBJ2-1, with TRBD2 matching over 13 bases. The CDR3 has 16 amino acids. Germline V gene sequence: CDR1 SGHNT, CDR2 YYREEE (reference sequence). The J segment lost 4 bases and the V segment lost 4 bases, leaving 5 bases of the junction unmatched. The CDR3 region is CASSPGTSGEYNEQFF. CDR3 nucleotides: TGTGCCAGCAGCCCAGGGACTAGCGGGGAATACAATGAGCAGTTCTTC.

DNA of the CDR3: TGTGCCAGCAAAGGACAGGGGGCCTACGAGCAGTACTTC. Its protein is CASKGQGAYEQYF. The V and J genes are TRBV27 and TRBJ2-7, with 10 bases aligning to TRBD1. The CDR3 spans 13 residues. V was pared by 7 bases and J by 2 bases, with 2 bases of the junction left unmatched. Germline V CDR1 and CDR2: MNHEY, SMNVEV (reference sequence).

The V gene is TRBV9, the J gene TRBJ1-2; possible D gene TRBD1, 6 bases. There are 15 residues in the CDR3. CDR1 and CDR2 from the germline V gene are SGDLS and YYNGEE. Trimming left V 4 bases short and J 3 bases short, with 16 bases between. The CDR3 DNA reads TGTGCCAGCAGCCGAGGGGGGGTGAGGCACTATGGCTACACCTTC. Translation: CASSRGGVRHYGYTF.

This chain links TRBV5-1 with TRBJ2-6; D is undetermined. The CDR3 length is 17 residues. The V gene's germline CDR1 is SGHRS and CDR2 YFSETQ. Trimming stripped 4 bases from V and 2 bases from J, with 16 bases between. The CDR3 region has the DNA TGCGCCAGCAGCCCTGGCTTTGGCAGTCCTGGGGCCAACGTCCTGACTTTC. Amino acid sequence: CASSPGFGSPGANVLTF.

Note on this clone: The same CDR3 arises from other DNA sequences in this sample as well. The CDR3 is CASSLAGRLSNQPQHF. CDR3 nucleotides: TGTGCCAGCAGCTTGGCCGGCAGACTCAGCAATCAGCCCCAGCATTTT. The J gene is TRBJ1-5, the V gene TRBV5-6; the D is unclear. V was pared by 0 bases and J by 1 base, with 11 bases between. Germline V lookup: CDR1 SGHDT, CDR2 YYEEEE. The CDR3 has 16 amino acids.

J is TRBJ1-4 and V is TRBV30, with D possibly TRBD1 on 6 matching bases. Between the trimmed V and J ends, which lost 0 bases and 7 bases, there was a span of 15 bases. The CDR3 has 15 residues. CDR1 GTSNPN and CDR2 SVGIG come from the germline V gene (reference sequence). The CDR3 DNA is TGTGCCTGGAGTGTACCCTGGGACATGGGTGAAAAACTGTTTTTT. It codes for CAWSVPWDMGEKLFF.

The chain combines TRBV3-1 (or the pseudogene TRBV3-2) with TRBJ1-6; 8 bases are a match to TRBD1. V lost 4 bases and J lost 5; bases outside the gene matches: 4. The CDR3 has 15 amino acids. Germline V gene data show CDR1 as LGHDT and CDR2 as YNNKEL (reference sequence). The CDR3 reads CASSPQGANNSPLHF. Here the CDR3 DNA reads TGTGCCAGCAGCCCGCAGGGGGCGAATAATTCACCCCTCCACTTT.

The chain uses TRBV29-1 and TRBJ2-7; 10 positions match TRBD1. Trimming at V came to 3 bases and at J to 1 base, leaving 0 bases not matched to a gene. The CDR3 length is 13 residues. Germline CDR1 reads SQVTM; CDR2 reads ANQGSEA. CDR3 loop: CSVEDRGSYEQYF. CDR3 in DNA: TGCAGCGTTGAGGACAGGGGGTCCTACGAGCAGTACTTC.

This sequence joins TRBV18 and TRBJ1-2, with 8 bases that match TRBD1. CDR3 length: 15 residues. The J segment lost 3 bases and the V segment lost 6 bases, leaving 9 bases of the junction unmatched. The germline V gene encodes CDR1 KGHSH and CDR2 LQKENI. In nucleotides, the CDR3 is TGTGCCAGCTCCGCAGTCCTGACAGGGGACTATGGCTACACCTTC. It yields the protein CASSAVLTGDYGYTF.

The chain carries TRBV7-3 and TRBJ2-1, with D perhaps matching TRBD2 (6 bases). V dropped 3 bases and J dropped 8 bases, with 8 bases sitting between them. The CDR3 has 12 amino acids. Germline V gene sequence: CDR1 SGHTA, CDR2 FQGTGA. The CDR3 sequence: CASSLTSDEQFF. CDR3 nucleotide sequence: TGTGCCAGCAGCTTGACTAGTGATGAGCAGTTCTTC.

V is TRBV2 and J is TRBJ2-2, with D maybe TRBD1 (5 bases). The CDR3 loop spans 14 amino acids. Trimming took off 6 bases at V and 1 base at J, with 9 bases between the two ends. Germline V gene lookup returns CDR1 SNHLY and CDR2 FYNNEI. The CDR3 protein is CASRVDKNTGELFF. The DNA for the CDR3 is TGTGCCAGCAGGGTGGACAAGAACACCGGGGAGCTGTTTTTT.

The rearrangement uses TRBV15 and TRBJ1-1; D is unresolved. V was pared by 0 bases and J by 0 bases, with 8 bases between. The CDR3 is 15 amino acids. CDR1 and CDR2 from the germline V gene are LNHNV and YYDKDF (reference sequence). The CDR3 is CATSRDRLVNTEAFF. For the CDR3, the DNA is TGTGCCACCAGCAGAGATCGGTTGGTGAACACTGAAGCTTTCTTT.

J is TRBJ1-1 and V is TRBV19; the D is unclear. Germline lookup yields CDR1 LNHDA and CDR2 SQIVND (reference sequence). The CDR3 spans 11 residues. Between the trimmed V and J ends, which lost 3 bases and 9 bases, there was a span of 8 bases. CDR3 coding DNA: TGTGCCAGTAGTATGAGCAGGCAAGCTTTCTTT. As protein: CASSMSRQAFF.